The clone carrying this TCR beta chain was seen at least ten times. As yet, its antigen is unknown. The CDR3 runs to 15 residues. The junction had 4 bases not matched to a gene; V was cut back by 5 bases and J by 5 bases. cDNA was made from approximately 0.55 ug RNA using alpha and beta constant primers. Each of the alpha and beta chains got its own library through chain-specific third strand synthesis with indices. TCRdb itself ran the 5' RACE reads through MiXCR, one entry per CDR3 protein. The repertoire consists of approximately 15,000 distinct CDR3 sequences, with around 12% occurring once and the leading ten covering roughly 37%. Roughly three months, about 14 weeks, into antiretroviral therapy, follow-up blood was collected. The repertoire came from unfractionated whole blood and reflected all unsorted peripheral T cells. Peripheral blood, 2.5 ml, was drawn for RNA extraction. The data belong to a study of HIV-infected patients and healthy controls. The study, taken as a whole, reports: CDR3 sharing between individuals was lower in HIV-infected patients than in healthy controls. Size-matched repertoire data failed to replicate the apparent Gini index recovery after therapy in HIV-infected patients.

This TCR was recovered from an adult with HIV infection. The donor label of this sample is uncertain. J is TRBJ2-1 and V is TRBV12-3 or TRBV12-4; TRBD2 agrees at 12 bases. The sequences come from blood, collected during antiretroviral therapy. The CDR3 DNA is TGTGCCAGCAGTCAACTAGCGGGGGGTCACAATGAGCAGTTCTTC. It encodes CASSQLAGGHNEQFF.